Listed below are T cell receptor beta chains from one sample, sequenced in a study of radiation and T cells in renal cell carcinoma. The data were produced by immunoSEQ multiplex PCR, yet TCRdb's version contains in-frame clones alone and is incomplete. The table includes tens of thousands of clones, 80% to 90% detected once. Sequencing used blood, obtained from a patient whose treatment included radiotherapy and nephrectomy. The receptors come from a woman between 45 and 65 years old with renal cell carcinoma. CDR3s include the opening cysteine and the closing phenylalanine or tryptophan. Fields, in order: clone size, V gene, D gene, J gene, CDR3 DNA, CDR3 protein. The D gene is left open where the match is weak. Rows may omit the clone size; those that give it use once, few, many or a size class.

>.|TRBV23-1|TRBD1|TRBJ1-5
TGCGCCAACGGACAGGGGCATCAGCCCCAGCATTTT
CANGQGHQPQHF
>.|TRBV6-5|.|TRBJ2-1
TGTGCCAGCAAGGTTATCAGGCGGGTCCATGAGCAGTTCTTC
CASKVIRRVHEQFF
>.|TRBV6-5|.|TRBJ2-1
TGTGCCAGCAGCCCTACCCGCGAACGTGAGCAGTTCTTC
CASSPTREREQFF
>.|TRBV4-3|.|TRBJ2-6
TGCGCCAGCAGCCATTCAAGAGTCCCTGGGGCCAACGTCCTGACTTTC
CASSHSRVPGANVLTF
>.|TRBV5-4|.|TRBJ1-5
TGTGCCAGCAGCTTGGATACAGATGGTACCCAGCATTTT
CASSLDTDGTQHF
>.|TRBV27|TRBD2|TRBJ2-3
TGTGCCAGCAGTTGGGGACTAGCGGATGATACGCAGTATTTT
CASSWGLADDTQYF
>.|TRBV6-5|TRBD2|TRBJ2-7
TGTGCCAGCAGTTACTCGTCGACTAGCAGAGACTACGAGCAGTACTTC
CASSYSSTSRDYEQYF
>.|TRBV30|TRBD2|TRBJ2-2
TGTGCCTGGGCTCCCCGGACTAGCGGGGGGGCCCTGTTTTTT
CAWAPRTSGGALFF
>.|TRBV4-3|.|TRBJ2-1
TGCGCCAGCAGCCAAGGCTGGGGGGAGGTGGGGTTCTTC
CASSQGWGEVGFF
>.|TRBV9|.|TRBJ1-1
TGTGCCAGCAGCGTCGGGGGGGCCACTGAAGCTTTCTTT
CASSVGGATEAFF
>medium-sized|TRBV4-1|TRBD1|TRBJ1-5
TGCGCCAGCAGCCAGGATCCCCGGGACAGGGACCGGCCCCAGCATTTT
CASSQDPRDRDRPQHF
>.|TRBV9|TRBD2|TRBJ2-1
TGTGCCAGCAGCCCCCCCGGGACTAGCATCTATGAGCAGTTCTTC
CASSPPGTSIYEQFF
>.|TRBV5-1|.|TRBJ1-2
TGCGCCAGCAGCTTGGATGGAAATGGCTACACCTTC
CASSLDGNGYTF